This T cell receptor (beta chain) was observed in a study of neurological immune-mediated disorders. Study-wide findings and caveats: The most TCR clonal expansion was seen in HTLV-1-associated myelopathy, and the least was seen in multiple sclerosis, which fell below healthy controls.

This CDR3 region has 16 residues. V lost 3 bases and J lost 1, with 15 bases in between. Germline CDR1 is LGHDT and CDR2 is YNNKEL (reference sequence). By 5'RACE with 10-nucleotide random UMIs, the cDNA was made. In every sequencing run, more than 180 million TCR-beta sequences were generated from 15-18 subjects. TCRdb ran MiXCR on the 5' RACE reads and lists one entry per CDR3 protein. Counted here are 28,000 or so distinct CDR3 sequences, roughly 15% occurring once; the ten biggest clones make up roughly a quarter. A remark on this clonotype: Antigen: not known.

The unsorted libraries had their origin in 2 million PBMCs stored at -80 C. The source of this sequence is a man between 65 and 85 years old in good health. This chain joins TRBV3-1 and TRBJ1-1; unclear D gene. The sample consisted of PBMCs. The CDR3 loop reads CASSQGGIMGNTEAFF. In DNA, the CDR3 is TGTGCCAGCAGCCAGGGAGGTATAATGGGGAACACTGAAGCTTTCTTT.